A selection of T cell receptor beta chains follows, all from one sample in a study of blood T cell repertoires in COVID-19. Sequencing used immunoSEQ multiplex PCR; TCRdb keeps in-frame clones, though not all of them. The sample lists about 150,000 clones, more than 70% occurring once. The sequenced material came from peripheral blood. These receptors were collected from a man aged 50-60 years who had recovered from COVID-19. The CDR3 runs from the conserved cysteine through the conserved F or W. Fields, in order: V gene, J gene, clone size, D gene, CDR3 DNA, CDR3 protein. A D gene is named only where the DNA matches it firmly. Only some rows state a clone size, as once, few, many or a class for expanded clones.

V: TRBV30
J: TRBJ1-3
size: .
D: TRBD1
DNA: TGTGCCTGGAGTATGACAGGGTCTGGAAACACCATATATTTT
CDR3: CAWSMTGSGNTIYF

V: TRBV18
J: TRBJ2-3
size: .
D: .
DNA: TGTGCCAGCTCACTCCTCGGGGGAGATACGCAGTATTTT
CDR3: CASSLLGGDTQYF

V: TRBV4-3
J: TRBJ1-1
size: .
D: .
DNA: TGCGCCAGCAGCCAAGATCTGGGGGCGCCGATTGAAGCTTTCTTT
CDR3: CASSQDLGAPIEAFF

V: TRBV7-2
J: TRBJ2-5
size: .
D: TRBD2
DNA: TGTGCCAGCAGCTTAGATAGCGGGAGTGGAGAGACCCAGTACTTC
CDR3: CASSLDSGSGETQYF

V: TRBV18
J: TRBJ2-7
size: .
D: .
DNA: TGTGCCAGCTCACCCCTCGACTTATCTTACTCAAACGAGCAGTACTTC
CDR3: CASSPLDLSYSNEQYF

V: TRBV23-1
J: TRBJ2-7
size: few
D: .
DNA: TGCGCCAGCAGTCATCACGGACAGCCCCGTTCCTACGAGCAGTACTTC
CDR3: CASSHHGQPRSYEQYF

V: TRBV6-1
J: TRBJ2-7
size: once
D: TRBD1
DNA: TGTGCCAGCAGTGAAATTGGGACAGATGCCTACGAGCAGTACTTC
CDR3: CASSEIGTDAYEQYF

V: TRBV3-1/TRBV3-2
J: TRBJ2-7
size: .
D: TRBD2
DNA: TGTGCCAGCAGCCAAGGAAGGGGACTAGAAGCCTACGAGCAGTACTTC
CDR3: CASSQGRGLEAYEQYF

V: TRBV18
J: TRBJ2-7
size: once
D: TRBD2
DNA: TGTGCCAGCTCACCGGCAGCGGGAGTAAGGACCTACGAGCAGTACTTC
CDR3: CASSPAAGVRTYEQYF

V: TRBV19
J: TRBJ2-1
size: .
D: .
DNA: TGTGCCAGTAAGCACCAGGGGCAGGCTAATGAGCAGTTCTTC
CDR3: CASKHQGQANEQFF

V: TRBV7-8
J: TRBJ1-5
size: .
D: .
DNA: TGTGCCAGCAGCCGGGACTCCCAGTCCAATCAGCCCCAGCATTTT
CDR3: CASSRDSQSNQPQHF

V: TRBV5-6
J: TRBJ1-5
size: .
D: .
DNA: TGTGCCAGCAGCTCGTGGAGGGTTAGCAATCAGCCCCAGCATTTT
CDR3: CASSSWRVSNQPQHF

V: TRBV28
J: TRBJ1-5
size: .
D: .
DNA: TGTGCCAGCAGTGGAATACGCGGGCCGGACCAGCCCCAGCATTTT
CDR3: CASSGIRGPDQPQHF

V: TRBV6-6
J: TRBJ2-3
size: .
D: TRBD2
DNA: TGTGCCAGCAGTACTCAGCGGGGGGGCGCCCCAGATACGCAGTATTTT
CDR3: CASSTQRGGAPDTQYF

V: TRBV7-2
J: TRBJ1-2
size: .
D: .
DNA: TGTGCCAGCAGCTTCGAGCGGCTCATCACCTTC
CDR3: CASSFERLITF

V: TRBV5-1
J: TRBJ2-6
size: .
D: TRBD1
DNA: TGCGCCAGCAGCTGGGGGACAGGAACTGGGGCCAACGTCCTGACTTTC
CDR3: CASSWGTGTGANVLTF

V: TRBV5-1
J: TRBJ2-4
size: .
D: .
DNA: TGCGCCAGCAGCTTGGGTGGCGGGGTGAATCAGTACTTC
CDR3: CASSLGGGVNQYF

V: TRBV10-3
J: TRBJ1-1
size: .
D: TRBD1
DNA: TGTGCCATCACCACCGACAGGGAGGTGGCTGAAGCTTTCTTT
CDR3: CAITTDREVAEAFF

V: TRBV10-3
J: TRBJ2-3
size: .
D: .
DNA: TGTGCCATCAGTCCGGGACCCCGGGGGTCGGATACGCAGTATTTT
CDR3: CAISPGPRGSDTQYF

V: TRBV7-2
J: TRBJ2-7
size: .
D: .
DNA: TGTGCCAGCAGCTTAGGTGTGAGGGAGCAGTACTTC
CDR3: CASSLGVREQYF

V: TRBV28
J: TRBJ1-3
size: .
D: .
DNA: TGTGCCTGTCACAGGCACTCTGGAAACACCATATATTTT
CDR3: CACHRHSGNTIYF

V: TRBV5-4
J: TRBJ1-2
size: .
D: .
DNA: TGTGCCAGCAGCTTGGCTGTCACAGGGCTGGGCTACACCTTC
CDR3: CASSLAVTGLGYTF

V: TRBV29-1
J: TRBJ1-2
size: .
D: TRBD1
DNA: TGCAGCGTTGATCGTGTGACAGGGGGGTCTAACTATGGCTACACCTTC
CDR3: CSVDRVTGGSNYGYTF

V: TRBV28
J: TRBJ1-2
size: .
D: TRBD1
DNA: TGTGCCAGCAGTTTAACGGACAGGGCCTATGGCTACACCTTC
CDR3: CASSLTDRAYGYTF

V: TRBV19
J: TRBJ2-2
size: .
D: TRBD2
DNA: TGTGCCAGTAGCCCAAGCGGGATGACCTCATCCTCAAACACCGGGGAGCTGTTTTTT
CDR3: CASSPSGMTSSSNTGELFF

V: TRBV7-9
J: TRBJ2-1
size: .
D: .
DNA: TGTGCCAGCAGCTGGGCCTCTAGGGGGGGCAATGAGCAGTTCTTC
CDR3: CASSWASRGGNEQFF

V: TRBV19
J: TRBJ2-7
size: .
D: TRBD1
DNA: TGTGCCAGTAGTGCCGGGACAGGGAGGGAGCAGTACTTC
CDR3: CASSAGTGREQYF

V: TRBV7-2
J: TRBJ2-1
size: .
D: TRBD2
DNA: TGTGCCAGCAGCTCGGCTAGCGGGAGAATGTACAATGAGCAGTTCTTC
CDR3: CASSSASGRMYNEQFF

V: TRBV14
J: TRBJ2-7
size: .
D: TRBD1
DNA: TGTGCCAGCAGCCAACTAAACTCGGGACAGCGTGGCGAGCAGTACTTC
CDR3: CASSQLNSGQRGEQYF

V: TRBV10-3
J: TRBJ1-5
size: .
D: TRBD1
DNA: TGTGCCATCGGACAGGGTGACAATCAGCCCCAGCATTTT
CDR3: CAIGQGDNQPQHF

V: TRBV5-1
J: TRBJ2-1
size: few
D: .
DNA: TGCGCCAGCAGCTTGGAGGGGCGGCCTAACTACAATGAGCAGTTCTTC
CDR3: CASSLEGRPNYNEQFF

V: TRBV18
J: TRBJ2-6
size: .
D: .
DNA: TGTGCCAGCTCACCAGGTAGCCCCTCTGGGGCCAACGTCCTGACTTTC
CDR3: CASSPGSPSGANVLTF

V: TRBV9
J: TRBJ2-1
size: .
D: .
DNA: TGTGCCAGCAGCGTAGATCAAGCGAAGCACAATGAGCAGTTCTTC
CDR3: CASSVDQAKHNEQFF

V: TRBV7-8
J: TRBJ1-1
size: .
D: TRBD1
DNA: TGTGCCAGCAGACCAGGGACAGCGAACACTGAAGCTTTCTTT
CDR3: CASRPGTANTEAFF

V: TRBV10-3
J: TRBJ2-7
size: .
D: TRBD1
DNA: TGTGCCATCAGTGAGCCGGGACAGAGCTCCTACGAGCAGTACTTC
CDR3: CAISEPGQSSYEQYF

V: TRBV6-1
J: TRBJ2-2
size: .
D: .
DNA: TGTGCCAGCAGTGACAGGGGGGCCGGGGAGCTGTTTTTT
CDR3: CASSDRGAGELFF

V: TRBV25-1
J: TRBJ1-6
size: .
D: .
DNA: TGTGCCAGCAGTGAAGTAAAAACGGGCCTCCACTTT
CDR3: CASSEVKTGLHF

V: TRBV28
J: TRBJ2-2
size: .
D: TRBD1
DNA: TGTGCCAGCAGTTCCTCCGGCAGGGGGCATGTTGTCGGGGAGCTGTTTTTT
CDR3: CASSSSGRGHVVGELFF

V: TRBV9
J: TRBJ1-1
size: once
D: .
DNA: TGTGCCAGCAGCGTAGGTAACAGGGAAGTACTGAACACTGAAGCTTTCTTT
CDR3: CASSVGNREVLNTEAFF

V: TRBV6-2/TRBV6-3
J: TRBJ1-2
size: .
D: .
DNA: TGTGCCAGCAGTTACTCCCTATATGGCTACACCTTC
CDR3: CASSYSLYGYTF

V: TRBV15
J: TRBJ2-2
size: .
D: TRBD2
DNA: TGTGCCACCAGCAAAGGGACTAGCGGGAGGGCGGGCACCGGGGAGCTGTTTTTT
CDR3: CATSKGTSGRAGTGELFF

V: TRBV29-1
J: TRBJ2-7
size: .
D: .
DNA: TGCAGCGTTGAAAGGCTGCTCCCGGGGGAGCAGTACTTC
CDR3: CSVERLLPGEQYF

V: TRBV27
J: TRBJ1-5
size: .
D: .
DNA: TGTGCCAGCAGTTTTAGGGGGACTCAGCCCCAGCATTTT
CDR3: CASSFRGTQPQHF

V: TRBV13
J: TRBJ2-2
size: .
D: TRBD2
DNA: TGTGCCAGCAGCACCCGGACTAGCGGGAGAGATAGGAACACCGGGGAGCTGTTTTTT
CDR3: CASSTRTSGRDRNTGELFF

V: TRBV19
J: TRBJ2-6
size: .
D: .
DNA: TGTGCCAGTAGTAACGACGCCGGGTGGGCCAACGTCCTGACTTTC
CDR3: CASSNDAGWANVLTF

V: TRBV24-1
J: TRBJ2-1
size: .
D: .
DNA: TGTGCCACCAGTGACCCCTACTACAATGAGCAGTTCTTC
CDR3: CATSDPYYNEQFF

V: TRBV9
J: TRBJ2-2
size: .
D: TRBD1
DNA: TGTGCCAGCAGCGTAGGAGGGGGCGGTAACACCGGGGAGCTGTTTTTT
CDR3: CASSVGGGGNTGELFF

V: TRBV7-3
J: TRBJ1-6
size: .
D: .
DNA: TGTGCCAGCAGCTTGGACAGTCTAAATTCACCCCTCCACTTT
CDR3: CASSLDSLNSPLHF

V: TRBV28
J: TRBJ1-5
size: .
D: .
DNA: TGTGCCAGCACCCGGGGGGGCGGCAATCAGCCCCAGCATTTT
CDR3: CASTRGGGNQPQHF

V: TRBV24-1
J: TRBJ1-1
size: .
D: .
DNA: TGTGCCACCAGTGGGATATATGAGGGCACTGAAGCTTTCTTT
CDR3: CATSGIYEGTEAFF

V: TRBV5-5
J: TRBJ2-1
size: once
D: .
DNA: TGTGCCAGCAGCCCGCTAAATGAGCAGTTCTTC
CDR3: CASSPLNEQFF

V: TRBV28
J: TRBJ2-1
size: .
D: TRBD2
DNA: TGTGCCAGCAGTTCCTCAAGCGGGGGGGCGCACAATGAGCAGTTCTTC
CDR3: CASSSSSGGAHNEQFF

V: TRBV7-9
J: TRBJ2-3
size: .
D: TRBD2
DNA: TGTGCCAGCAGCTTAGCTGGACTAGCGGGGGGGCGAGGCACAGATACGCAGTATTTT
CDR3: CASSLAGLAGGRGTDTQYF

V: TRBV7-2
J: TRBJ1-2
size: .
D: TRBD1
DNA: TGTGCCAGCAGCTTACAGGACAGGGGGGGACCCTATGGCTACACCTTC
CDR3: CASSLQDRGGPYGYTF

V: TRBV5-6
J: TRBJ2-3
size: .
D: TRBD2
DNA: TGTGCCAGCAGCTCGGGGACTAGCGGATATCGGGATACGCAGTATTTT
CDR3: CASSSGTSGYRDTQYF